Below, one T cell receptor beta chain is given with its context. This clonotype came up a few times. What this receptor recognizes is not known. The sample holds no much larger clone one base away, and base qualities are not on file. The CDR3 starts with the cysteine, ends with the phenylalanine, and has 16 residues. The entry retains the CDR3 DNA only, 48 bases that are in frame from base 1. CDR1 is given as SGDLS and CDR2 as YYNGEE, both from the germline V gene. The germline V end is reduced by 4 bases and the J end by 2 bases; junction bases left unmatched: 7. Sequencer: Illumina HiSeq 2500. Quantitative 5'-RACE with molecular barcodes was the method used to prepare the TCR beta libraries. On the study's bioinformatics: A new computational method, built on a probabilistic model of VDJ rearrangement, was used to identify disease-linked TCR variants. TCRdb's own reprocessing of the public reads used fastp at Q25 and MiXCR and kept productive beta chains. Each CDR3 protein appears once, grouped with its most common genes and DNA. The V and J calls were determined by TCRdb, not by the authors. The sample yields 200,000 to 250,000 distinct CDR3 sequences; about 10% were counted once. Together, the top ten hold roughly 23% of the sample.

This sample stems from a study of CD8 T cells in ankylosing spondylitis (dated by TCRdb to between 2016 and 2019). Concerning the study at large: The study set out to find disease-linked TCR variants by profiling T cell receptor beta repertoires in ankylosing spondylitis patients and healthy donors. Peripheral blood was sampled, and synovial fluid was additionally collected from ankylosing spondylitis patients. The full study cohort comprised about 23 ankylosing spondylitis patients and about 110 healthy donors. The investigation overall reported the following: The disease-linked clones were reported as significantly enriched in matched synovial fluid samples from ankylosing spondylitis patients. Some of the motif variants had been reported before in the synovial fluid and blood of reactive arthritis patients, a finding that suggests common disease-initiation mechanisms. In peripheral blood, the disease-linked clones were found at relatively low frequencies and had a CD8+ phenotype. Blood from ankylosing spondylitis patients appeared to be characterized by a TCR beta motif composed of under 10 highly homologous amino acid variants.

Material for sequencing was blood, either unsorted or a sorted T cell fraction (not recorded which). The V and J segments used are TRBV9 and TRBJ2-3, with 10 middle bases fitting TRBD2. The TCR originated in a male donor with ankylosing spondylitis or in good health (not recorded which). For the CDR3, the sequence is CASSLLAGAITDTQYF. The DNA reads TGTGCCAGCAGCCTCCTAGCGGGGGCCATCACAGATACGCAGTATTTT.